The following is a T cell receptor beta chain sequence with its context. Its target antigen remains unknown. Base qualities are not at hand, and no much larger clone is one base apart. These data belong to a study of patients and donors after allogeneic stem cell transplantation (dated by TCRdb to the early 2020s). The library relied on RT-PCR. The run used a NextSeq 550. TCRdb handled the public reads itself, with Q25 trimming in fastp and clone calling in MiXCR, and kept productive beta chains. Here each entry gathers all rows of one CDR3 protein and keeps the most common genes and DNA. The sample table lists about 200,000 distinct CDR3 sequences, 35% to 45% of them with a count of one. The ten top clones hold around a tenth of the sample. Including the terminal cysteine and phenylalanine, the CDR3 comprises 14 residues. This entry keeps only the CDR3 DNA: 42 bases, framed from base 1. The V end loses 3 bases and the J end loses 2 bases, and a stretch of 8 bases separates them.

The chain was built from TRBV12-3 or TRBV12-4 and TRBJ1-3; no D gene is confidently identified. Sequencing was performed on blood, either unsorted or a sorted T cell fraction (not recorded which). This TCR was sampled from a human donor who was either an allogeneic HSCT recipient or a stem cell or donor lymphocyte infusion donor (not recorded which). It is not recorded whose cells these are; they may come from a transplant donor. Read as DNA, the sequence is TGTGCCAGCAGTTTGATAGTCGCTGGAAACACCATATATTTT. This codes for CASSLIVAGNTIYF.